Listed below are T cell receptor beta chains from one sample, sequenced in a study of T cell responses to AZD1222 COVID-19 vaccine. Generated by immunoSEQ multiplex PCR, the TCRdb table keeps only in-frame clones and is missing some. The table has about 85,000 clones, 70% to 90% seen once. The material sequenced was peripheral blood, taken on day 0 of AZD1222 vaccination. The receptor source for this set is an adult in good health. Both conserved end residues are part of each CDR3. Fields, in order: clone size, V gene, J gene, D gene, CDR3 protein, CDR3 DNA. The D gene is left open where the match is weak. Size tells how often a clone was seen (once, few, many) or the class of an expanded clone, and some rows leave it out.

NA	TRBV7-9	TRBJ2-7	TRBD2	CASSSLSSGTSYEQYF	TGTGCCAGCAGCTCCCTCTCTAGCGGGACCAGCTACGAGCAGTACTTC
NA	TRBV6-5	TRBJ1-6	TRBD1	CASSYEDRVRNSPLHF	TGTGCCAGCAGTTACGAGGACAGGGTCCGTAATTCACCCCTCCACTTT
NA	TRBV9	TRBJ2-7	NA	CASSVGRDARNYEQYF	TGTGCCAGCAGCGTAGGACGAGACGCCAGAAACTACGAGCAGTACTTC
NA	TRBV28	TRBJ1-5	TRBD1	CASSPLGTGYSNQPQHF	TGTGCCAGCAGCCCCCTCGGGACAGGTTATAGCAATCAGCCCCAGCATTTT
NA	TRBV3-1/TRBV3-2	TRBJ1-1	NA	CASSQAAGYHTEAFF	TGTGCCAGCAGCCAAGCGGCAGGGTATCACACTGAAGCTTTCTTT
once	TRBV2	TRBJ2-4	NA	CASSPTEGKNIQYF	TGTGCCAGCAGCCCGACAGAGGGCAAAAACATTCAGTACTTC
NA	TRBV6-5	TRBJ1-1	NA	CASNPRPGSEAFF	TGTGCCAGCAATCCCAGACCCGGGTCTGAAGCTTTCTTT
NA	TRBV6-4	TRBJ2-3	TRBD2	CASSDAGDTDTQYF	TGTGCCAGCAGTGACGCGGGAGACACAGATACGCAGTATTTT
NA	TRBV21-1	TRBJ1-4	NA	CASSKGGGSNEKLFF	TGTGCCAGCAGCAAGGGAGGGGGGAGTAATGAAAAACTGTTTTTT
NA	TRBV11-2	TRBJ2-5	TRBD2	CASSWTSGREETQYF	TGTGCCAGCAGCTGGACTAGCGGGAGGGAAGAGACCCAGTACTTC